The 11 T cell receptor beta chains presented below share a single source sample, sequenced in a study of cytomegalovirus exposure and HLA in healthy donors. The PCR was carried out with 60 Vbeta primers and 13 Jbeta primers. The method was immunoSEQ multiplex PCR; TCRdb's version includes in-frame clones alone and lacks a portion of them. Here the sample spans some 160,000 clones, around 73% being singletons. Sequencing input: PBMCs. The receptors come from a male donor in good health and CMV-seronegative.

The V call is TRBV7-3, the J call TRBJ1-1; perhaps TRBD1 as D (5 bases). V lost 4 bases and J 3 bases, leaving 21 bases between the germline ends. The CDR3 has 17 amino acids. The germline V gene has CDR1 SGHTA and CDR2 FQGTGA. The CDR3 here is CASSSQIFGGGDTEAFF. The CDR3 coding sequence is TGTGCCAGCAGCTCCCAGATCTTTGGGGGAGGGGACACTGAAGCTTTCTTT.

This chain joins TRBV28 and TRBJ1-4; D is uncertain. Per the germline V gene, CDR1 is MDHEN and CDR2 is SYDVKM. This CDR3 is 15 amino acids long. Trimming stripped 5 bases from V and 9 bases from J, with 19 bases between. Written as DNA, the CDR3 is TGTGCCAGCAGTCCCAATACCCAACCGGGGAAAAAACTGTTTTTT. Protein: CASSPNTQPGKKLFF.

This clone was detected once. This chain connects TRBV5-4 to TRBJ2-1, with 9 bases that match TRBD2. Trimming at V came to 4 bases and at J to 2 bases, leaving 10 bases not matched to a gene. Looked up from germline, CDR1 is SGHNT and CDR2 is YYREEE (reference sequence). This CDR3 spans 17 amino acids. This CDR3 is CASSPRGGGGAYNEQFF. Here the CDR3 DNA reads TGTGCCAGCAGCCCCAGAGGGGGCGGGGGGGCCTACAATGAGCAGTTCTTC.

The chain joins TRBV5-1 to TRBJ2-7; tentative D call: TRBD2 (7 bases). Between the trimmed V and J ends, which lost 0 bases and 1 base, there was a span of 11 bases. This CDR3 is 15 amino acids long. Germline values: CDR1 SGHRS, CDR2 YFSETQ. CDR3 sequence: CASSLGAGASYEQYF. CDR3 nucleotide sequence: TGCGCCAGCAGCTTGGGGGCGGGGGCATCCTACGAGCAGTACTTC.

CDR3 in amino acids: CASSLAQRGPTDTQYF. CDR3 bases: TGTGCCAGCAGCTTGGCCCAGCGGGGCCCAACAGATACGCAGTATTTT. This chain connects TRBV5-4 to TRBJ2-3; TRBD2 agrees at 7 bases. Germline V lookup: CDR1 SGHNT, CDR2 YYREEE (reference sequence). The CDR3 covers 16 residues. V dropped 0 bases and J dropped 3; count of bases not matched to a gene: 7.

The chain links TRBV5-1 to TRBJ1-4; D not resolved. The germline V gene encodes CDR1 SGHRS and CDR2 YFSETQ. V lost 2 bases to trimming and J lost 0 bases, with 8 bases between them. This CDR3 is 15 amino acids long. This chain's CDR3 is CASSFYGATNEKLFF. The CDR3 region has the DNA TGCGCCAGCAGCTTTTACGGGGCAACTAATGAAAAACTGTTTTTT.

The J gene is TRBJ2-1, the V gene TRBV7-3, with D perhaps matching TRBD2 (6 bases). CDR1 is SGHTA and CDR2 is FQGTGA in the germline V gene. With 9 bases removed from V and 10 bases from J, the gap between germline ends came to 19 bases. The CDR3 totals 13 residues. The CDR3 loop reads CASQKVGGNEQFF. The CDR3 DNA sequence: TGTGCCAGTCAAAAAGTGGGCGGGAACGAGCAGTTCTTC.

The CDR3 is CASSFPRTGTANTEAFF. DNA for the CDR3: TGTGCCAGCAGTTTCCCCCGTACAGGTACGGCGAACACTGAAGCTTTCTTT. The chain links TRBV28 to TRBJ1-1, with TRBD1 as a possible D gene (5 bases). Trimming cost V 3 bases and J 1 base, with 18 bases left between them. Germline V gene sequence: CDR1 MDHEN, CDR2 SYDVKM. The CDR3 has 17 residues. Full variable domain (outside the CDR3, taken from reference TRBV28 and TRBJ1-1): DVKVTQSSRYLVKRTGEKVFLECVQDMDHENMFWYRQDPGLGLRLIYFSYDVKMKEKGDIPEGYSVSREKKERFSLILESASTNQTSMYLCASSFPRTGTANTEAFFGQGTRLTVV.

J is TRBJ1-3 and V is TRBV27; D uncertain. This CDR3 contains 14 residues. Germline CDR1 and CDR2: MNHEY and SMNVEV (reference sequence). The V and J ends lost 2 bases and 1 base respectively, with 6 bases between them. CDR3 nucleotides: TGTGCCAGCAGTTTAAGTCGGTCTGGAAACACCATATATTTT. Its translation: CASSLSRSGNTIYF.

The chain joins TRBV7-2 to TRBJ2-1, with D hard to call. The CDR3 totals 12 residues. Germline lookup yields CDR1 SGHTA and CDR2 FQGNSA. Trimming cost V 5 bases and J 8 bases, with 10 bases left between them. CDR3 loop: CASSKSPYEQFF. The CDR3 DNA is TGTGCCAGCAGCAAGAGCCCCTATGAGCAGTTCTTC.

The genes are TRBV12-5 and TRBJ2-1; 7 nucleotides match TRBD2. The germline CDR1 and CDR2 sequences are LGHNT and FRNRAP. V lost 4 bases to trimming and J lost 5 bases; unmatched junction nucleotides: 11. The CDR3 is made up of 16 amino acids. CDR3 in DNA: TGTGCTAGTGGTTCCGAGCGGGGACTGGTGCACAATGAGCAGTTCTTC. Protein product: CASGSERGLVHNEQFF. Full variable domain (outside the CDR3, taken from reference TRBV12-5 and TRBJ2-1): DARVTQTPRHKVTEMGQEVTMRCQPILGHNTVFWYRQTMMQGLELLAYFRNRAPLDDSGMPKDRFSAEMPDATLATLKIQPSEPRDSAVYFCASGSERGLVHNEQFFGPGTRLTVL.